Here is one TCR beta chain with its context. The sample comes from a study of shared T cell receptors in the human thymus. Germline trimming cut 3 bases from V and 0 bases from J; bases unmatched to any gene: 13. The CDR3 totals 19 residues. CDR1 is SGHDT, CDR2 YYEEEE, per germline. The assay was immunoSEQ multiplex PCR, and TCRdb's table has in-frame clones only and misses some. The repertoire consists of some 700,000 clones, with roughly 90% occurring once and the leading ten covering 0.0095% to 0.012%. This sample also appeared in a second study, on human thymus T cells. That study adds: Related research found strongly overlapping thymic repertoires in unrelated individuals.

Sequencing input: thymocytes. The V call is TRBV5-6, the J call TRBJ2-4; 9 bases are shared with TRBD2. The receptor comes from a boy under two years old with a congenital heart defect. CDR3 loop: CASSSWLSGSFSAKNIQYF. The CDR3 region has the DNA TGTGCCAGCAGCTCCTGGCTTAGCGGGAGTTTTTCAGCCAAAAACATTCAGTACTTC.